The source of this T cell receptor beta chain is a study of T cells in tuberculosis. Repertoires were generated with immunoSEQ multiplex PCR, while TCRdb's copy carries only in-frame clones and drops some. Found here are some 31,000 clones, 92% of them singletons; the top ten hold under 7%. This clone showed up just once. CDR3 length: 16 amino acids. The J segment lost 2 bases and the V segment lost 3 bases, leaving 8 bases of the junction unmatched. Germline V gives CDR1 MGHRA, CDR2 YSYEKL. The time point denotes: new active TB diagnosis, blood taken before or within 7 days of starting treatment. Each donor contributed roughly 100,000 T cells on average, unsorted.

The chain uses TRBV4-1 and TRBJ2-3, with 7 positions matching TRBD1. This TCR came from an adult with tuberculosis. The specimen was PBMCs, collected at tuberculosis diagnosis. The CDR3 DNA is TGCGCCAGCAGCCACCGGGACAGCAGGATCACAGATACGCAGTATTTT. It codes for CASSHRDSRITDTQYF.